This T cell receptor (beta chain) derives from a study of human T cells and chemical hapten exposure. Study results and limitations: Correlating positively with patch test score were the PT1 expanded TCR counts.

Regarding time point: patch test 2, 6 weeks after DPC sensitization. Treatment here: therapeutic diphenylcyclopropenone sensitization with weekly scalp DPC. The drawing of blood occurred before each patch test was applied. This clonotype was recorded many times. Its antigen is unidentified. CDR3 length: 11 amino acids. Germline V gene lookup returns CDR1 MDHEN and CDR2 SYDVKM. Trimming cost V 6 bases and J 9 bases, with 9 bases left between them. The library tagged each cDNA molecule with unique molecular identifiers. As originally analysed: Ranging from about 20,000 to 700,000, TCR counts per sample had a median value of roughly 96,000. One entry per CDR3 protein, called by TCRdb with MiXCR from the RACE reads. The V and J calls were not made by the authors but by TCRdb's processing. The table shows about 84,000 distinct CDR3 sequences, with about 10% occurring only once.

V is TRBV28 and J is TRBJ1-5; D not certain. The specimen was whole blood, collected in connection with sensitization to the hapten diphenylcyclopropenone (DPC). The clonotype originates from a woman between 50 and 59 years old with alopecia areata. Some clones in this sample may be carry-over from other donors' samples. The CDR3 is CASSPGWPQHF. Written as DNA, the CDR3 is TGTGCCAGCAGCCCCGGTTGGCCCCAGCATTTT.